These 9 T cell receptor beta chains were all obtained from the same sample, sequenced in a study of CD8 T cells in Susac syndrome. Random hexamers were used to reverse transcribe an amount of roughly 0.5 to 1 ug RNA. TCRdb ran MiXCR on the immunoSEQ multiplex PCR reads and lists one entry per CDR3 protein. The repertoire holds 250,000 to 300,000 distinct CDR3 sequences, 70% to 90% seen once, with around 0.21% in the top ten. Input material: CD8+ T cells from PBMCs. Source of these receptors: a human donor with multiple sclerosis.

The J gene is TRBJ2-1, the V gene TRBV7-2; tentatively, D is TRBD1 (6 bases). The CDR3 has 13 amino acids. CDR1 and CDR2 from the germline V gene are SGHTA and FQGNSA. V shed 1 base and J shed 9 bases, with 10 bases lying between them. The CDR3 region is CASSLGLGGEQFF. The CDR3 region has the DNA TGTGCCAGCAGCTTAGGTCTAGGGGGTGAGCAGTTCTTC.

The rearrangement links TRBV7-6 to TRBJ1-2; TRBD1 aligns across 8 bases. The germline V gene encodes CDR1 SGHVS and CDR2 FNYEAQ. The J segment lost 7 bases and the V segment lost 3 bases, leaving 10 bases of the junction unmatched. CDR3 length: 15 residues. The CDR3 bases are TGTGCCAGCAGCTTGGCAGGGGGCGCCTCTGGTGGCTACACCTTC. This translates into CASSLAGGASGGYTF.

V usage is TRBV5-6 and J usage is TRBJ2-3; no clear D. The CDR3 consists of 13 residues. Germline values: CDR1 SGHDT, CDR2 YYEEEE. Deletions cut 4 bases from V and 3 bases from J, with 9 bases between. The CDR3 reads CASSADTTDTQYF. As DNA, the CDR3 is TGTGCCAGCAGCGCAGATACGACAGATACGCAGTATTTT.

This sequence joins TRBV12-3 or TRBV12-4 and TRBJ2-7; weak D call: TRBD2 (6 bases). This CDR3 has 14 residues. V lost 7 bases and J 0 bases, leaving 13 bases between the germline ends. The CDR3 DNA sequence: TGTGCCAGCACCCCTAGCGTGAGCTCCTACGAGCAGTACTTC. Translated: CASTPSVSSYEQYF.

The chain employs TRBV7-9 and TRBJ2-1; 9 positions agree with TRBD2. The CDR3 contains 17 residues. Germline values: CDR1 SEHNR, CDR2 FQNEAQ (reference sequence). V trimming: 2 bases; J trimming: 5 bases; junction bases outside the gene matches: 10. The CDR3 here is CASSLTPAGGPNNEQFF. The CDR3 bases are TGTGCCAGCAGCTTAACCCCAGCGGGAGGACCTAACAATGAGCAGTTCTTC.

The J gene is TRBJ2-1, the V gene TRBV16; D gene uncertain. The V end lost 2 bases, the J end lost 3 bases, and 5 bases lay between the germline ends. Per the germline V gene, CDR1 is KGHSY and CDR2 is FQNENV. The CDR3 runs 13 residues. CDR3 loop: CASSQRLYNEQFF. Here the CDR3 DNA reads TGTGCCAGCAGCCAACGACTCTACAATGAGCAGTTCTTC.

Written as DNA, the CDR3 is TGCAGCGTTGCGGGGGCGGCGGGAGACGGGGAGCTGTTTTTT. Translating gives CSVAGAAGDGELFF. The rearrangement joins TRBV29-1 to TRBJ2-2, with a tentative D call TRBD2 (7 bases). Germline V gene lookup returns CDR1 SQVTM and CDR2 ANQGSEA. V lost 4 bases to trimming and J lost 7 bases, with 16 bases between them. CDR3 length: 14 residues.

This CDR3 is CASTLSGAQYF. CDR3 in DNA: TGTGCCAGCACCTTATCAGGTGCGCAGTATTTT. V usage is TRBV28 and J usage is TRBJ2-3, with no clear D. Looked up from germline, CDR1 is MDHEN and CDR2 is SYDVKM. Trimming stripped 7 bases from V and 10 bases from J, with 12 bases between. The length of the CDR3 is 11 residues.

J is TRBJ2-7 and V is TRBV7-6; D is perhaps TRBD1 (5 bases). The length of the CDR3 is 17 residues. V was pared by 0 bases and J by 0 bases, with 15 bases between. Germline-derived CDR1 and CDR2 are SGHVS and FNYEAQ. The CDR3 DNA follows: TGTGCCAGCAGCTTAGCGGCTGGGGCAGAGAGCTCCTACGAGCAGTACTTC. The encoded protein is CASSLAAGAESSYEQYF. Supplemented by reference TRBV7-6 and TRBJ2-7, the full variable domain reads GAGVSQSPRYKVTKRGQDVALRCDPISGHVSLYWYRQALGQGPEFLTYFNYEAQQDKSGLPNDRFSAERPEGSISTLTIQRTEQRDSAMYRCASSLAAGAESSYEQYFGPGTRLTVT.